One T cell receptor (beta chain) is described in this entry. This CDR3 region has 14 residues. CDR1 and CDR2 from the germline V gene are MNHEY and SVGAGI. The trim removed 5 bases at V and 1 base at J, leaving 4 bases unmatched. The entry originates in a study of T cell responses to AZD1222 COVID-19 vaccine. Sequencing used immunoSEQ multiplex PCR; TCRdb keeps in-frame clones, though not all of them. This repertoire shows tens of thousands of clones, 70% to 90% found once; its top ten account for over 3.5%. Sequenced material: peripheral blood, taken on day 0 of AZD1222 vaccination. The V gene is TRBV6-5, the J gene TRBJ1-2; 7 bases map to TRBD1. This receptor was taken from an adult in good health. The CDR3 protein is CASSPRDSNYGYTF. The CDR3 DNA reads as TGTGCCAGCAGTCCCCGGGACAGTAACTATGGCTACACCTTC.